One and the same sample provided the 2 T cell receptor beta chains below, sequenced in a study of blood T cell repertoires in COVID-19. The table came from immunoSEQ multiplex PCR; TCRdb's copy has only in-frame clones and leaves some out. The profile shows 95,000 to 100,000 clones, more than 80% of them singletons. Sequencing was performed on peripheral blood. The origin of the receptors is a human donor in a cohort sampled during active COVID-19.

This chain connects TRBV3-1 (or the pseudogene TRBV3-2) to TRBJ2-1, with TRBD2 as a possible D gene (5 bases). Trimming left V 1 base short and J 5 bases short, with 12 bases between. Germline CDR1 and CDR2: LGHDT and YNNKEL (reference sequence). The CDR3 is made up of 15 amino acids. The CDR3: CASSQVGSSNNEQFF. The CDR3 nucleotides read TGTGCCAGCAGCCAAGTAGGGAGTAGCAACAATGAGCAGTTCTTC.

The J gene is TRBJ2-1, the V gene TRBV4-1; D is unclear. CDR3 length: 14 residues. V lost 3 bases and J 8 bases, leaving 14 bases between the germline ends. Germline V gives CDR1 MGHRA, CDR2 YSYEKL. The CDR3: CASSQGRGIDEQFF. DNA for the CDR3: TGCGCCAGCAGCCAGGGTCGCGGAATTGATGAGCAGTTCTTC.